The next 14 T cell receptor beta chains were all read from a single sample in a study of blood T cell repertoires in COVID-19. Sequencing used immunoSEQ multiplex PCR; TCRdb keeps in-frame clones, though not all of them. Among around 120,000 clones listed, around 89% were seen once. Input material: peripheral blood. The receptor source for this set is a man aged 45-60 years with acute or convalescent COVID-19.

The chain links TRBV29-1 to TRBJ2-3, with 7 bases aligning to TRBD2. J lost 6 bases, V lost 0 bases, and 18 bases had no gene match. From germline, CDR1 is SQVTM and CDR2 ANQGSEA. This CDR3 region has 18 residues. The CDR3 loop is CSVEETSFAAQGRDTQYF. CDR3 DNA: TGCAGCGTTGAAGAGACTAGCTTTGCGGCGCAGGGCAGGGATACGCAGTATTTT.

The DNA for the CDR3 is TGTGCCAGTAGTCCCCGGGACAGCCACGAGCAGTACTTC. This translates into CASSPRDSHEQYF. J is TRBJ2-7 and V is TRBV19; TRBD1 matches 7 bases. J was trimmed by 5 bases and V by 5 bases; bases with no gene match: 6. The CDR3 totals 13 residues. The germline CDR1 and CDR2 sequences are LNHDA and SQIVND (reference sequence). Based on the CDR3 plus reference TRBV19 and TRBJ2-7, the full variable domain is DGGITQSPKYLFRKEGQNVTLSCEQNLNHDAMYWYRQDPGQGLRLIYYSQIVNDFQKGDIAEGYSVSREKKESFPLTVTSAQKNPTAFYLCASSPRDSHEQYFGPGTRLTVT.

The V and J genes are TRBV12-5 and TRBJ1-4; D possibly corresponds to TRBD1 (5 bases). V was trimmed by 5 bases and J by 7 bases, leaving 14 bases between them. The germline CDR1 and CDR2 sequences are LGHNT and FRNRAP. There are 14 residues in the CDR3. The CDR3 DNA is TGTGCTAGTGGTCCCTGGCAGGGCGGTGAAAAACTGTTTTTT. Translated, it gives CASGPWQGGEKLFF.

The chain is built from TRBV5-4 and TRBJ2-3; a possible D gene is TRBD2 (6 bases). CDR1 and CDR2 from the germline V gene are SGHNT and YYREEE (reference sequence). The CDR3 runs 15 residues. Between the trimmed V and J ends, which lost 3 bases and 1 base, there was a span of 12 bases. The CDR3 loop is CASSSPGRGTDTQYF. The CDR3 bases are TGTGCCAGCAGCTCTCCCGGGAGAGGCACAGATACGCAGTATTTT. The whole variable domain, remainder taken from reference TRBV5-4 and TRBJ2-3, is ETGVTQSPTHLIKTRGQQVTLRCSSQSGHNTVSWYQQALGQGPQFIFQYYREEENGRGNFPPRFSGLQFPNYSSELNVNALELDDSALYLCASSSPGRGTDTQYFGPGTRLTVL.

The V call is TRBV25-1, the J call TRBJ1-5, with D possibly being TRBD1 (6 bases). This CDR3 contains 12 residues. CDR1 MGHDK and CDR2 SYGVNS come from the germline V gene. The V end was cut by 10 bases, the J end by 8 bases, with 15 bases between. The CDR3 sequence: CANLGGVKPQHF. CDR3 nucleotides: TGTGCCAACTTAGGGGGAGTCAAGCCCCAGCATTTT.

This CDR3 reads CASSSTGVTYNEQFF. The CDR3 DNA sequence: TGCGCCAGCAGCTCGACAGGGGTAACCTACAATGAGCAGTTCTTC. The V gene is TRBV5-1, the J gene TRBJ2-1; 8 bases are a match to TRBD1. Germline assignment: CDR1 SGHRS and CDR2 YFSETQ. The CDR3 has 15 amino acids. Trimming cost V 3 bases and J 2 bases; bases outside gene matches: 4.

The CDR3 here is CASSLRGGTEAFF. The CDR3 DNA reads as TGCGCCAGCAGCTTGCGGGGGGGCACTGAAGCTTTCTTT. The rearrangement links TRBV5-1 to TRBJ1-1; D might be TRBD1 (5 bases). This CDR3 comprises 13 residues. Germline V gene sequence: CDR1 SGHRS, CDR2 YFSETQ. V shed 1 base and J shed 4 bases, with 8 bases lying between them. The entire variable domain, with the rest obtained from reference TRBV5-1 and TRBJ1-1, is as follows: KAGVTQTPRYLIKTRGQQVTLSCSPISGHRSVSWYQQTPGQGLQFLFEYFSETQRNKGNFPGRFSGRQFSNSRSEMNVSTLELGDSALYLCASSLRGGTEAFFGQGTRLTVV.

This chain uses TRBV13 with TRBJ1-2, with 7 bases that match TRBD1. The germline gives CDR1 PRHDT, CDR2 FYEKMQ (reference sequence). The CDR3 is made up of 14 amino acids. After removal of 5 bases from V and 3 bases from J, the junction contained 6 bases not matched to a gene. CDR3 DNA: TGTGCCAGCAGCGCCAGGGACAGACACTATGGCTACACCTTC. Amino acid sequence: CASSARDRHYGYTF.

The genes are TRBV28 and TRBJ1-2; 8 bases match TRBD1. There are 15 residues in the CDR3. The V gene end was trimmed by 2 bases and the J gene end by 4 bases; junction bases not matched to a gene: 6. Germline loops: CDR1 MDHEN, CDR2 SYDVKM. As DNA, the CDR3 is TGTGCCAGCAGTTTACCGACAGGGGTGGTCTATGGCTACACCTTC. Its translation is CASSLPTGVVYGYTF.

This sequence joins TRBV11-2 and TRBJ1-2; 8 bases fit TRBD1. Germline V gives CDR1 SGHAT, CDR2 FQNNGV. Germline trimming cut 1 base from V and 7 bases from J; bases unmatched to any gene: 2. The CDR3 sequence is 13 residues long. The CDR3 nucleotides are TGTGCCAGCAGCTTAGGACAGGGGCCTGGCTACACCTTC. Amino acid sequence: CASSLGQGPGYTF.

The chain uses TRBV25-1 and TRBJ2-3; 9 bases are shared with TRBD1. Looked up from germline, CDR1 is MGHDK and CDR2 is SYGVNS. The CDR3 covers 17 residues. Losses at the gene ends were 4 bases for V and 0 bases for J; bases not matched to a gene: 8. The CDR3, as DNA: TGTGCCAGCAGTGTCGGGACAGGGCAGACTAGCACAGATACGCAGTATTTT. Encoded protein: CASSVGTGQTSTDTQYF. Drawing the rest from reference TRBV25-1 and TRBJ2-3, the complete variable domain is EADIYQTPRYLVIGTGKKITLECSQTMGHDKMYWYQQDPGMELHLIHYSYGVNSTEKGDLSSESTVSRIRTEHFPLTLESARPSHTSQYLCASSVGTGQTSTDTQYFGPGTRLTVL.

The chain links TRBV23-1 to TRBJ2-5; TRBD2 is a possible D gene (7 bases). Being an ORF, TRBV23-1 has a function that is uncertain. V dropped 4 bases and J dropped 2 bases, with 17 bases sitting between them. The CDR3 runs 16 residues. CDR3: CASSRPRGGRQETQYF. CDR3 sequence (DNA): TGCGCCAGCAGTCGGCCGAGGGGGGGTCGGCAAGAGACCCAGTACTTC.

The chain is built from TRBV6-2 or TRBV6-3 and TRBJ2-3, with TRBD2 matching 11 bases. The CDR3 runs to 16 residues. Germline-derived CDR1 and CDR2 are MNHEY and SVGEGT. The V segment lost 5 bases and the J segment 5 bases; nucleotides outside the gene matches: 9. DNA for the CDR3: TGTGCCAGCAGTACTAGCGGGAGCAGAAGCCGAGATACGCAGTATTTT. Its protein product is CASSTSGSRSRDTQYF.

CDR3 nucleotide sequence: TGTGCCAGCAGTCAAACAACGCCGGGACAGATAACCTACGAGCAGTACTTC. Its translation is CASSQTTPGQITYEQYF. The V gene is TRBV2, the J gene TRBJ2-7; TRBD1 matches at 7 bases. There are 17 residues in the CDR3. V trimming: 5 bases; J trimming: 2 bases; junction bases outside the gene matches: 15. Germline loops: CDR1 SNHLY, CDR2 FYNNEI.